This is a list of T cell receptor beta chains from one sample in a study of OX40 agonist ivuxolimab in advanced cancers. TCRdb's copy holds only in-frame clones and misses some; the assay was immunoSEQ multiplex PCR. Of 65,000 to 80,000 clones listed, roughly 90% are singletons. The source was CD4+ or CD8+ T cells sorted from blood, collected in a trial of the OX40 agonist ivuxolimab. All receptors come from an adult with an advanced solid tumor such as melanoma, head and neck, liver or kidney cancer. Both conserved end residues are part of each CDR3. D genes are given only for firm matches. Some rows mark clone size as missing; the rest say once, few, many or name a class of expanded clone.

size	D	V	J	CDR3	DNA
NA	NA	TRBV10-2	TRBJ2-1	CASTATIRESSYNEQFF	TGCGCCAGCACGGCTACCATCCGGGAGAGCTCCTACAATGAGCAGTTCTTC
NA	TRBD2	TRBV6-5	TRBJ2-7	CASSYSTSLPGEQYF	TGTGCCAGCAGTTACTCGACTAGCTTGCCCGGGGAGCAGTACTTC
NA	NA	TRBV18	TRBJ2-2	CASSPSGAPNTGELFF	TGTGCCAGCTCACCTTCAGGGGCCCCGAACACCGGGGAGCTGTTTTTT
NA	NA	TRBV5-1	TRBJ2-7	CASSTDRVYEQYF	TGCGCCAGCAGCACTGACAGAGTTTACGAGCAGTACTTC
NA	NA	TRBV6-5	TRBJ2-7	CASSTPSGQYF	TGTGCCAGCAGCACCCCCTCCGGGCAGTACTTC
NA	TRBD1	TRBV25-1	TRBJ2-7	CASSVAGTGGHEQYF	TGTGCCAGCAGTGTAGCCGGGACAGGGGGTCACGAGCAGTACTTC
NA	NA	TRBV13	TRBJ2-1	CASSDLQGRLSNEQFF	TGTGCCAGCAGCGACCTACAGGGTCGACTCTCGAATGAGCAGTTCTTC
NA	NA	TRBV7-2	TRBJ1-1	CASSLGGLNTEAFF	TGTGCCAGCAGCTTGGGGGGCCTGAACACTGAAGCTTTCTTT
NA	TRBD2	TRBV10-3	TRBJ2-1	CAISEESGRAGNEQFF	TGTGCCATCAGTGAGGAGAGCGGGAGGGCCGGCAATGAGCAGTTCTTC
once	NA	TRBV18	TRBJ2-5	CASSPRQPWAGQETQYF	TGTGCCAGCTCACCACGCCAACCATGGGCAGGACAAGAGACCCAGTACTTC
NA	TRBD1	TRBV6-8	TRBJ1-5	CASSYNWIRDRRNSNQPQHF	TGTGCCAGCAGTTACAATTGGATCAGGGACAGGAGAAATAGCAATCAGCCCCAGCATTTT
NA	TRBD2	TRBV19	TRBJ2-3	CASSTFTTSGIDTQYF	TGTGCCAGTAGTACCTTTACGACTAGCGGGATAGATACGCAGTATTTT
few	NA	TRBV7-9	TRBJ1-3	CASSPPRGVDTIYF	TGTGCCAGCAGCCCCCCCCGGGGAGTAGACACCATATATTTT
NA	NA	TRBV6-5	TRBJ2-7	CASSYSIQGDYEQYF	TGTGCCAGCAGTTACTCGATACAGGGAGATTACGAGCAGTACTTC
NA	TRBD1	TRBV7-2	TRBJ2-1	CASSVTGGSYNEQFF	TGTGCCAGCAGCGTTACAGGGGGCTCCTACAATGAGCAGTTCTTC
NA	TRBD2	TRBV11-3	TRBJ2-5	CASSSTRRVAGGLETQYF	TGTGCCAGCAGCTCGACTAGGAGGGTAGCGGGAGGTCTAGAGACCCAGTACTTC
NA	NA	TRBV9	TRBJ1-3	CASSAGGAAGNTIYF	TGTGCCAGCAGCGCGGGGGGCGCAGCCGGAAACACCATATATTTT
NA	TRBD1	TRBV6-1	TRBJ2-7	CASSDTGGPRSYEQYF	TGTGCCAGCAGTGACACAGGGGGTCCCCGCTCCTACGAGCAGTACTTC
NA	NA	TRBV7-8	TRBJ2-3	CASSFQGTYTDTQYF	TGTGCCAGCAGCTTTCAGGGTACCTACACAGATACGCAGTATTTT
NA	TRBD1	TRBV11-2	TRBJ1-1	CASSFGLTGLNTEAFF	TGTGCCAGCAGCTTTGGGTTGACAGGGTTGAACACTGAAGCTTTCTTT
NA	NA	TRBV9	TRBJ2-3	CASSVGSPRRTTDTQYF	TGTGCCAGCAGCGTAGGTAGCCCCCGGAGGACGACAGATACGCAGTATTTT
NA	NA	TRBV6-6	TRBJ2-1	CASSRTAYNEQFF	TGTGCCAGCAGCCGGACAGCTTACAATGAGCAGTTCTTC
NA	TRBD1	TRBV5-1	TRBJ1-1	CASSYTGTGFSEAFF	TGCGCCAGCAGCTACACCGGGACAGGGTTTTCTGAAGCTTTCTTT